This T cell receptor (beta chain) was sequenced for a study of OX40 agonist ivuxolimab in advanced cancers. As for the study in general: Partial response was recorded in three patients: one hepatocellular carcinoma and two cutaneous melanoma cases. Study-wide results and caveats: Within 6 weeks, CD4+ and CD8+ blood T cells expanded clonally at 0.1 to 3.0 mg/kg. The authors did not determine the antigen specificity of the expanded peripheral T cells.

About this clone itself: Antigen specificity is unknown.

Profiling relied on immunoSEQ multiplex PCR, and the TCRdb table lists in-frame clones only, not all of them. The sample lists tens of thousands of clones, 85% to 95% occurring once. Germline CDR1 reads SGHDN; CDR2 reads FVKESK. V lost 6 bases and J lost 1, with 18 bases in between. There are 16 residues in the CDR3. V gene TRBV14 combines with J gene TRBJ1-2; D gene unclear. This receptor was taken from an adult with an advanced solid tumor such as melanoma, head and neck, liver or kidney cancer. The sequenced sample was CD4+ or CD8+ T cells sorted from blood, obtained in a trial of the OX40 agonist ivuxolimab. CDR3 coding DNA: TGTGCCAGCAGGAGCGGTGGCGAGGGCCATAACTATGGCTACACCTTC. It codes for CASRSGGEGHNYGYTF.